Each of the 15 T cell receptor beta chains below was sequenced from the same sample in a study of OX40 agonist ivuxolimab in advanced cancers. Sequenced by immunoSEQ multiplex PCR; TCRdb stores in-frame clones only, minus some. This sample has 60,000 to 75,000 clones, with 91% found just once. Sequencing used CD4+ or CD8+ T cells sorted from blood, obtained in a trial of the OX40 agonist ivuxolimab. These receptors originate from an adult with an advanced solid tumor such as melanoma, head and neck, liver or kidney cancer.

This sequence joins TRBV18 and TRBJ2-6; D ambiguous. The CDR3 is 16 residues long. Trimming took 1 base from V and 0 from J, leaving 7 bases between them. Germline CDR1 is KGHSH and CDR2 is LQKENI. The CDR3 region has the DNA TGTGCCAGCTCACCACGACCGGACTCTGGGGCCAACGTCCTGACTTTC. Translating it yields CASSPRPDSGANVLTF.

The chain joins TRBV7-3 to TRBJ2-3, with D unclear. V dropped 1 base and J dropped 2 bases, with 7 bases sitting between them. The CDR3 contains 14 residues. In germline, CDR1 is SGHTA, CDR2 FQGTGA. The CDR3 region has the DNA TGTGCCAGCAGCTTAAGGCAGATCACAGATACGCAGTATTTT. It codes for CASSLRQITDTQYF.

The chain employs TRBV5-4 and TRBJ1-3, with D possibly matching TRBD1 (5 bases). The CDR3 runs to 15 residues. Trimming shortened V by 0 bases and J by 2 bases, and 9 bases separated the two germline ends. CDR1 is SGHNT, CDR2 YYREEE, per germline (reference sequence). The CDR3 sequence is CASSLAGEAGNTIYF. CDR3 nucleotide sequence: TGTGCCAGCAGCTTGGCGGGGGAGGCTGGAAACACCATATATTTT.

The gene calls are TRBV6-6 and TRBJ2-7; TRBD2 matches 12 bases. V was pared by 4 bases and J by 1 base, with 5 bases of the junction left unmatched. Germline values: CDR1 MNHNY, CDR2 SVGAGI (reference sequence). CDR3 length equals 16 residues. This chain's CDR3 is CASSSVGLAGSYEQYF. CDR3 DNA: TGTGCCAGCAGTTCCGTCGGACTAGCGGGGTCCTACGAGCAGTACTTC.

This chain links TRBV6-1 with TRBJ2-3; D not certain. The germline V and J ends were trimmed by 4 bases and 6 bases, with 11 bases remaining between them. The CDR3 has 13 amino acids. Germline CDR1 MNHNS, CDR2 SASEGT. The CDR3 here is CASSGWSGDTQYF. Here the CDR3 DNA reads TGTGCCAGCAGTGGGTGGTCCGGGGATACGCAGTATTTT.

This chain joins TRBV7-3 and TRBJ2-1; D unclear. Per germline, CDR1 SGHTA and CDR2 FQGTGA. V lost 2 bases, J lost 8 bases, and 7 bases lay in between. This CDR3 has 12 amino acids. The CDR3 region has the DNA TGTGCCAGCAGCTTAGGGCACGATGAGCAGTTCTTC. This codes for CASSLGHDEQFF.

V is TRBV7-9 and J is TRBJ1-1; no definite D call. The germline gives CDR1 SEHNR, CDR2 FQNEAQ (reference sequence). V was pared by 2 bases and J by 1 base, with 5 bases between. This CDR3 is 13 amino acids long. The CDR3 nucleotides read TGTGCCAGCAGCTTAATCGGGAACACTGAAGCTTTCTTT. It codes for CASSLIGNTEAFF.

The gene calls are TRBV7-6 and TRBJ2-2, with D maybe TRBD2 (6 bases). Trimming stripped 5 bases from V and 1 base from J, with 17 bases between. CDR1 is SGHVS, CDR2 FNYEAQ, per germline. This CDR3 comprises 17 residues. This chain's CDR3 is CASSPPPVRGNTGELFF. The CDR3 DNA sequence: TGTGCCAGCAGCCCTCCCCCCGTGCGGGGGAACACCGGGGAGCTGTTTTTT.

This chain joins TRBV19 and TRBJ2-5, with D possibly called TRBD1 or TRBD2 (6 bases each). Germline lookup yields CDR1 LNHDA and CDR2 SQIVND (reference sequence). This CDR3 is built from 15 residues. Trimming removed 1 base from V and 4 bases from J, with 13 bases in between. CDR3 nucleotide sequence: TGTGCCAGTAGTATAGGGGACCCGGGGGCAGAGACCCAGTACTTC. Its protein is CASSIGDPGAETQYF.

The chain carries TRBV11-3 and TRBJ2-1, with D perhaps TRBD1 (5 bases). The CDR3 spans 13 residues. Germline CDR1 reads SGHNT; CDR2 reads YENEEA. V was clipped by 3 bases and J by 13 bases, with 16 bases between them. The CDR3 is CASSFSQGNGQFF. The DNA of the CDR3 is TGTGCCAGCAGCTTTTCGCAGGGTAACGGCCAGTTCTTC.

This chain uses TRBV7-6 with TRBJ2-7; TRBD1 aligns across 7 bases. CDR1 SGHVS and CDR2 FNYEAQ come from the germline V gene. CDR3 length: 15 residues. The V and J ends lost 1 base and 4 bases, in that order; junction bases with no gene match: 7. Here the CDR3 reads CASSLGKGGSYEQYF. DNA for the CDR3: TGTGCCAGCAGCTTAGGAAAAGGGGGCTCGTACGAGCAGTACTTC.

The gene calls are TRBV4-1 and TRBJ2-1; D unclear. The CDR3 runs to 14 residues. Trimming removed 2 bases from V and 4 bases from J, with 9 bases in between. CDR1 is MGHRA and CDR2 is YSYEKL in the germline V gene. As DNA, the CDR3 is TGCGCCAGCAGCCAACTTACAGCTTACAATGAGCAGTTCTTC. Encoded protein: CASSQLTAYNEQFF.

CDR3 region: CASRGIDNQPQHF. In nucleotides, the CDR3 is TGTGCCAGCAGGGGGATTGACAATCAGCCCCAGCATTTT. The genes are TRBV6-1 and TRBJ1-5, with D unresolved. The V gene lost 6 bases and the J gene lost 3 bases, with 9 bases spanning the gap. Germline CDR1 MNHNS, CDR2 SASEGT. The CDR3 has 13 amino acids.

The V gene is TRBV30, the J gene TRBJ2-3; 12 bases are a match to TRBD2. The CDR3 consists of 16 residues. The germline V gene has CDR1 GTSNPN and CDR2 SVGIG (reference sequence). The V and J ends lost 0 bases and 8 bases, in that order; junction bases with no gene match: 9. The CDR3 DNA follows: TGTGCCTGGAGTGTTCGTCTAGCGGGGGGGCAGGGTACGCAGTATTTT. It codes for CAWSVRLAGGQGTQYF.

This clone was seen once. V and J are TRBV14 and TRBJ1-2; D call uncertain. CDR1 and CDR2 from the germline V gene are SGHDN and FVKESK. Trimming left V 3 bases short and J 3 bases short, with 8 bases between. The CDR3 spans 13 residues. The CDR3 is CASSQIGDYGYTF. In nucleotides, the CDR3 is TGTGCCAGCAGCCAGATCGGGGACTATGGCTACACCTTC.